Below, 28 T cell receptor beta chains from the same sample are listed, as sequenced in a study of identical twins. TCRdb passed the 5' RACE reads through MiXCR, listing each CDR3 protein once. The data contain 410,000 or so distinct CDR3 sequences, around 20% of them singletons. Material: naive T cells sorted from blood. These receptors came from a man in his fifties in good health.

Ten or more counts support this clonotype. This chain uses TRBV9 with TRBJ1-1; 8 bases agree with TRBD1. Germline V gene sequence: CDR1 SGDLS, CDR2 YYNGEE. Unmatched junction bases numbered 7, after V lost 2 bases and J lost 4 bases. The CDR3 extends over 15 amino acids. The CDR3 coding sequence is TGTGCCAGCAGCGTTACAGGGGGTTGGGGCACTGAAGCTTTCTTT. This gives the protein CASSVTGGWGTEAFF.

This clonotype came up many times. This CDR3 is CASSLQGPIAGELFF. DNA for the CDR3: TGTGCCAGCAGCTTACAAGGACCTATAGCCGGGGAGCTGTTTTTT. This sequence joins TRBV7-9 and TRBJ2-2, with D hard to call. Trimming shortened V by 2 bases and J by 6 bases, and 13 bases separated the two germline ends. The CDR3 spans 15 residues. Germline-derived CDR1 and CDR2 are SEHNR and FQNEAQ (reference sequence).

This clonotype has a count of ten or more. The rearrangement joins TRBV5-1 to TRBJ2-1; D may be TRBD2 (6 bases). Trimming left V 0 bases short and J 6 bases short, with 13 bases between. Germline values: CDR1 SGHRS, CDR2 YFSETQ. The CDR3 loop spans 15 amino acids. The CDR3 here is CASSLVAEGSNEQFF. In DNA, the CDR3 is TGCGCCAGCAGCTTGGTGGCGGAGGGGTCCAATGAGCAGTTCTTC.

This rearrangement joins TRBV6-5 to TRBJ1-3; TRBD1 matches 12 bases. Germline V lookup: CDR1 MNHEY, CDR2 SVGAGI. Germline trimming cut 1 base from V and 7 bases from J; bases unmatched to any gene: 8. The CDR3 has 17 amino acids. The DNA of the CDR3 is TGTGCCAGCAGTTACTTCCCTGGGACAGGGGGCGTCAACACCATATATTTT. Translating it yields CASSYFPGTGGVNTIYF.

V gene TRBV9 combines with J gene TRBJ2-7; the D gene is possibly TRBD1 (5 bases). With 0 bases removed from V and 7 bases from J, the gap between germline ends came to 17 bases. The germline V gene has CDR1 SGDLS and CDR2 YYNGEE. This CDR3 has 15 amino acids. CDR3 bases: TGTGCCAGCAGCGTAGACCCGCTTCAGGGAAAAGAGCAGTACTTC. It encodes CASSVDPLQGKEQYF. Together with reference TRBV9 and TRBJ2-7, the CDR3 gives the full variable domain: DSGVTQTPKHLITATGQRVTLRCSPRSGDLSVYWYQQSLDQGLQFLIQYYNGEERAKGNILERFSAQQFPDLHSELNLSSLELGDSALYFCASSVDPLQGKEQYFGPGTRLTVT.

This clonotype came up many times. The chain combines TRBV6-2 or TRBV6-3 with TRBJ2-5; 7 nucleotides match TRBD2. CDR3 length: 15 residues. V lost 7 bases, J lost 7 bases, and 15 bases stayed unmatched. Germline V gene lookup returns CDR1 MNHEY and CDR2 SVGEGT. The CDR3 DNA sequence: TGTGCCAGCACCAAGGGACTACCCCGCATCACGACCCAGTACTTC. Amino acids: CASTKGLPRITTQYF.

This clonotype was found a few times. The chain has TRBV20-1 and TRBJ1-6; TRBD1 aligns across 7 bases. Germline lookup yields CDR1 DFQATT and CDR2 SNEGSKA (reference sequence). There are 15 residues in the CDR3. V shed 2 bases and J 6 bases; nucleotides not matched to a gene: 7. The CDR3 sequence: CSARPSGQINSPLHF. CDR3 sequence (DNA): TGCAGTGCTAGACCTTCGGGACAGATTAATTCACCCCTCCACTTT.

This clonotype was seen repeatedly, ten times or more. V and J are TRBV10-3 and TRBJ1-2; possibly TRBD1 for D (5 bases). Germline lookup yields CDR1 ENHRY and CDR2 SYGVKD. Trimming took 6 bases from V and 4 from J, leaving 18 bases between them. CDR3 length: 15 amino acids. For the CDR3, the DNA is TGTGCCATCAGCTCTCCCGGGACGGATTCCTATGGCTACACCTTC. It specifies CAISSPGTDSYGYTF.

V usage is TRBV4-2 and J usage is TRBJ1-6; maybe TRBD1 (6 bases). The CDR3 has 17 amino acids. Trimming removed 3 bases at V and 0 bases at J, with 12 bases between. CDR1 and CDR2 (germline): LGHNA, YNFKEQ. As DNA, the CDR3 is TGTGCCAGCAGCCATGCTACAGGGAGCTCCTATAATTCACCCCTCCACTTT. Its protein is CASSHATGSSYNSPLHF.

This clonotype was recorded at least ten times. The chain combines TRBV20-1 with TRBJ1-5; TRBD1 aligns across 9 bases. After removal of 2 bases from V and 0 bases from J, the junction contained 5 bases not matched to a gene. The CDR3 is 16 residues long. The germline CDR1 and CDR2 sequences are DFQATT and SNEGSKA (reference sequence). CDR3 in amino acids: CSARPGQGYSNQPQHF. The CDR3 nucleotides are TGCAGTGCTAGACCGGGACAGGGTTATAGCAATCAGCCCCAGCATTTT.

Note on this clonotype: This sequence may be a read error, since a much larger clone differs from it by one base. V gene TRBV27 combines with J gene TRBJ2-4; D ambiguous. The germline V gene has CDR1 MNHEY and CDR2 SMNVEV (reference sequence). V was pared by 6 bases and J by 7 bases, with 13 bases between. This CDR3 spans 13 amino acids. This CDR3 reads CASSRHENNIQYF. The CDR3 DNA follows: TGTGCCAGCAGCAGACACGAAAACAACATTCAGTACTTC.

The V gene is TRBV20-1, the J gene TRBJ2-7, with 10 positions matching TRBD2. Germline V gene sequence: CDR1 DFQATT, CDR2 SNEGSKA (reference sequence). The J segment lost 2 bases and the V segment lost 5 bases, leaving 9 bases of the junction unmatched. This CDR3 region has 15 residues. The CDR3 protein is CSAFYLAGEPYEQYF. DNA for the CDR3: TGCAGTGCTTTCTACCTAGCGGGAGAGCCCTACGAGCAGTACTTC.

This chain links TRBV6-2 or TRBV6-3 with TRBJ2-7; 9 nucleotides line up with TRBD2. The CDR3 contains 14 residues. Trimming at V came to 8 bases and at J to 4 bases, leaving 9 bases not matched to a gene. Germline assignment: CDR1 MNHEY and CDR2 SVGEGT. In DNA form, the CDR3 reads TGTGCCAGCCGCCTGGCTAGCGGGGTTTACGAGCAGTACTTC. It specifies CASRLASGVYEQYF.

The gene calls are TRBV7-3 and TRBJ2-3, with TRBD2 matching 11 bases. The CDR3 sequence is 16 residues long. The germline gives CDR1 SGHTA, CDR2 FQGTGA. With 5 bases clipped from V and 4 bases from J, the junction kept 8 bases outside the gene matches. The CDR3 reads CASSDNSGRGPDTQYF. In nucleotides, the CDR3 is TGTGCCAGCAGCGACAATAGCGGGAGGGGCCCAGATACGCAGTATTTT.

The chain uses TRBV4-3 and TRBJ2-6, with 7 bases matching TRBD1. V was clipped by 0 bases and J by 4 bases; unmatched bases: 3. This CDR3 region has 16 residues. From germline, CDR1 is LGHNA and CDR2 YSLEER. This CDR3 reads CASSQDTGVGANVLTF. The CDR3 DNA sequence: TGCGCCAGCAGCCAAGACACAGGGGTGGGGGCCAACGTCCTGACTTTC.

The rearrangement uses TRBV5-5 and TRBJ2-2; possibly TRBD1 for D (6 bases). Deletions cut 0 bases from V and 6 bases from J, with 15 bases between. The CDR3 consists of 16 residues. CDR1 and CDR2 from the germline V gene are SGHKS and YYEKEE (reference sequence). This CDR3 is CASSLAQGKRSGELFF. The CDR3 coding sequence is TGTGCCAGCAGCTTGGCACAGGGTAAGAGGTCCGGGGAGCTGTTTTTT.

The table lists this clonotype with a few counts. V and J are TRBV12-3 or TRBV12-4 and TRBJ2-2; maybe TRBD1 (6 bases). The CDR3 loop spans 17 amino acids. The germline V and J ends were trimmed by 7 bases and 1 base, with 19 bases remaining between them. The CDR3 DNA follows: TGTGCCAGCACAGTTCGTCAGGGGCTTCTGAACACCGGGGAGCTGTTTTTT. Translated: CASTVRQGLLNTGELFF.

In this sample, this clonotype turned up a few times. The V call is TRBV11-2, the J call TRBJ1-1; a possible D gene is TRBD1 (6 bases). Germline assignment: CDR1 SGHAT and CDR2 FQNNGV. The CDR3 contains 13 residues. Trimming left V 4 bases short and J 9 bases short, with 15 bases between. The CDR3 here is CASSSPGGGKAFF. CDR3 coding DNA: TGTGCCAGCAGCTCCCCTGGAGGGGGTAAAGCTTTCTTT.

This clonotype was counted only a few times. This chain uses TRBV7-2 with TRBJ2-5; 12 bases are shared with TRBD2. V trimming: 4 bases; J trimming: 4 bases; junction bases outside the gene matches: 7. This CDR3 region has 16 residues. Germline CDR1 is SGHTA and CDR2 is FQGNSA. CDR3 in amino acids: CASSSGTSGLGETQYF. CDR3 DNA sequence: TGTGCCAGCAGCTCGGGGACTAGCGGGCTAGGAGAGACCCAGTACTTC.

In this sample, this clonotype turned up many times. This CDR3 reads CASSQGDRGNHEQFF. The CDR3 DNA is TGCGCCAGCAGCCAAGGCGACAGGGGAAACCATGAGCAGTTCTTC. This chain connects TRBV5-1 to TRBJ2-1, with 8 bases that match TRBD1. CDR1 and CDR2 from the germline V gene are SGHRS and YFSETQ. V lost 4 bases and J lost 8; bases outside the gene matches: 11. The CDR3 contains 15 residues. Filled out from reference TRBV5-1 and TRBJ2-1, the complete variable domain reads KAGVTQTPRYLIKTRGQQVTLSCSPISGHRSVSWYQQTPGQGLQFLFEYFSETQRNKGNFPGRFSGRQFSNSRSEMNVSTLELGDSALYLCASSQGDRGNHEQFFGPGTRLTVL.

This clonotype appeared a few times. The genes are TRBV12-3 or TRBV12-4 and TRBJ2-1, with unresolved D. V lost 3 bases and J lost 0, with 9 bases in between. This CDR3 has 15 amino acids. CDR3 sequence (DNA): TGTGCCAGCAGTTTTTACGACAACTCCTACAATGAGCAGTTCTTC. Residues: CASSFYDNSYNEQFF.

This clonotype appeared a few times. The CDR3 DNA reads TGTGCCAGCAGCGCAGTCCAGGCTCCTTGGGGCACTGAAGCTTTCTTT. It codes for CASSAVQAPWGTEAFF. The rearrangement links TRBV7-8 to TRBJ1-1; D gene unclear. Germline V gene data show CDR1 as SGHVS and CDR2 as FQNEAQ. The CDR3 length is 16 residues. Trimming cost V 5 bases and J 4 bases, with 20 bases left between them.

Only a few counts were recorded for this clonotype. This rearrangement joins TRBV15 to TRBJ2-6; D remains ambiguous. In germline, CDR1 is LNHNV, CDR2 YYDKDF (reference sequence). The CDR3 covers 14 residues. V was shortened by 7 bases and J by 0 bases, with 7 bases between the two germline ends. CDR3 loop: CATTGNSGANVLTF. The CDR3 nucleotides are TGTGCCACCACAGGTAACTCTGGGGCCAACGTCCTGACTTTC. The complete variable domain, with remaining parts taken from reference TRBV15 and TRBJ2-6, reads DAMVIQNPRYQVTQFGKPVTLSCSQTLNHNVMYWYQQKSSQAPKLLFHYYDKDFNNEADTPDNFQSRRPNTSFCFLDIRSPGLGDTAMYLCATTGNSGANVLTFGAGSRLTVL.

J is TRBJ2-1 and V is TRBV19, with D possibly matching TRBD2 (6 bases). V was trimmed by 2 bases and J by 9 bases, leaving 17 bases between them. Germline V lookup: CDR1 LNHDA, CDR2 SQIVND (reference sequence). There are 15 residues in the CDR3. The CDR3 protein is CASSILSGGGGEQFF. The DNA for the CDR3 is TGTGCCAGTAGTATACTTAGCGGAGGCGGCGGTGAGCAGTTCTTC.

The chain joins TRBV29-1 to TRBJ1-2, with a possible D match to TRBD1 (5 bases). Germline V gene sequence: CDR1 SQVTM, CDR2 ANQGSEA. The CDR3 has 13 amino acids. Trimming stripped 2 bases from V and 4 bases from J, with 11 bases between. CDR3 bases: TGCAGCGTTGAACGGGTACAGGCCTATGGCTACACCTTC. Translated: CSVERVQAYGYTF.

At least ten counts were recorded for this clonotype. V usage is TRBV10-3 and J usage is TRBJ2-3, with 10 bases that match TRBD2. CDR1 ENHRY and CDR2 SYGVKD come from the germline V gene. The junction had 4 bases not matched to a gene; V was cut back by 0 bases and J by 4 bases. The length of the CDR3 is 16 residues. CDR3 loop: CAISESRGTSADTQYF. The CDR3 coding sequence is TGTGCCATCAGTGAGTCGAGGGGGACTAGCGCAGATACGCAGTATTTT.

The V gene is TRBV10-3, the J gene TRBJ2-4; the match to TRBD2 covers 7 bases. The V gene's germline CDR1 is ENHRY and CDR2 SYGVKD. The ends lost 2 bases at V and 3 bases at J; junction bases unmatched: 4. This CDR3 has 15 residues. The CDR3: CAISEGRDIKNIQYF. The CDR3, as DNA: TGTGCCATCAGTGAGGGGAGGGATATCAAAAACATTCAGTACTTC.

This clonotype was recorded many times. CDR3 DNA: TGTGCCAGCAGCCAAGATCTTGGGATTAGCACAGATACGCAGTATTTT. Translated: CASSQDLGISTDTQYF. The rearrangement joins TRBV4-2 to TRBJ2-3; the D is unclear. The ends were cut back, 0 bases at V and 0 bases at J, with 10 bases in the middle. The CDR3 totals 16 residues. The V gene's germline CDR1 is LGHNA and CDR2 YNFKEQ.